The following is a T cell receptor beta chain sequence with its context. This specimen belongs to a study of cytomegalovirus exposure and HLA in healthy donors. Germline-derived CDR1 and CDR2 are SGDLS and YYNGEE. This CDR3 contains 18 residues. V lost 0 bases, J lost 6 bases, and 11 bases stayed unmatched. The PCR employed 60 Vbeta primers together with 13 Jbeta primers. Measured with immunoSEQ multiplex PCR; TCRdb has only the in-frame clones, and not every one. The repertoire consists of 99,000 or so clones, with 65% to 80% occurring once and the leading ten covering approximately 5.6%. The receptor comes from a male donor in good health and CMV-seronegative. The sequenced sample consisted of PBMCs. V gene TRBV9 combines with J gene TRBJ2-3; 12 bases align to TRBD2. In DNA form, the CDR3 reads TGTGCCAGCAGCGTAGCTCCAATCCCGACTAGCGGGAGTGATACGCAGTATTTT. It yields the protein CASSVAPIPTSGSDTQYF.